This T cell receptor (beta chain) was identified during a study of shared clonotypes between healthy human individuals. About the research overall: The study enrolled two women and a few men aged 18 to 49. Notes on the study in general: Among the subsets, naive ones generally showed larger estimated richness than memory ones.

This clone was detected only once. Its antigen is as yet unknown. V shed 5 bases and J shed 4 bases, with 14 bases lying between them. Looked up from germline, CDR1 is MNHEY and CDR2 is SMNVEV (reference sequence). The CDR3 length is 15 residues. CD8 memory pooled CD45RO+ cells and CCR7-negative CD45RA+ TemRA cells. The test was conducted at deep level. Libraries were prepared by immunoSEQ multiplex PCR; TCRdb keeps only in-frame clonotypes and omits some of them. The sample has roughly 720,000 clones; 90% are singletons. The chain uses TRBV27 and TRBJ2-2; D is possibly TRBD1 or TRBD2 (5 bases each). The sequence derives from a man aged 18 to 29 in good health. Some clones in this sample may be carry-over from other donors' samples. The sequenced material came from memory CD8+ T cells from PBMCs. Subset of the sample: CD45RO+ cells pooled with CCR7-negative TemRA cells. CDR3 DNA sequence: TGTGCCAGCAGTCGCCCTGGGGCGGGCACCGGGGAGCTGTTTTTT. This codes for CASSRPGAGTGELFF.